This entry lists 6 T cell receptor beta chains sequenced from one sample in a study of human T cells and chemical hapten exposure (dated by TCRdb to the early 2020s). What this sample's time point label stands for: patch test 1, 2 weeks after DPC sensitization. Per the publication, the treatment or condition label means: therapeutic diphenylcyclopropenone sensitization with weekly scalp DPC. The library was obtained by RACE. The sequencing machine was a NextSeq 500. TCRdb trimmed public reads at Q25 via fastp, called clones via MiXCR and kept in-frame beta chains. Each CDR3 protein gets just one entry, which takes the most common genes and DNA from the rows behind it. The sample table holds 300,000 to 350,000 distinct CDR3 sequences, of which roughly 6.9% were seen once. The top ten clonotypes cover 8% to 9% of the sample. The source was whole blood, collected in connection with sensitization to the hapten diphenylcyclopropenone (DPC). The receptors here all came from a woman aged 18-29 years with alopecia areata. Some clones in this sample may be carry-over from other donors' samples.

In this sample, this clonotype turned up many times. The V and J genes are TRBV7-6 and TRBJ2-7, with D perhaps given as TRBD1 or TRBD2 (6 bases each). V lost 5 bases and J lost 0, with 14 bases in between. Per germline, CDR1 SGHVS and CDR2 FNYEAQ. This CDR3 spans 15 amino acids. In nucleotides, the CDR3 is TGTGCCAGCAGCGCGGGACACCCGAGCTCCTACGAGCAGTACTTC. Encoded protein: CASSAGHPSSYEQYF.

This clonotype appeared many times. The chain recombines TRBV3-1 with TRBJ1-2; TRBD1 is a possible D gene (6 bases). V gave up 0 bases and J gave up 7 bases, with 9 bases separating them. Germline V gene lookup returns CDR1 LGHDT and CDR2 YNNKEL (reference sequence). CDR3 length: 13 amino acids. The CDR3 reads CASSQEDSSGYTF. Here the CDR3 DNA reads TGTGCCAGCAGCCAAGAGGACAGTAGTGGCTACACCTTC.

This clonotype was recorded a few times. The chain joins TRBV2 to TRBJ2-1, with D unresolved. CDR1 SNHLY and CDR2 FYNNEI come from the germline V gene. CDR3 length: 13 residues. V shed 3 bases and J shed 6 bases, with 9 bases lying between them. The chain's CDR3 is CASSDPRINEQFF. CDR3 sequence (DNA): TGTGCCAGCAGTGACCCTCGGATCAATGAGCAGTTCTTC.

This clonotype was seen ten or more times. This chain uses TRBV7-2 with TRBJ1-6, with D possibly TRBD1 on 6 matching bases. The V and J ends lost 6 bases and 8 bases respectively, with 14 bases between them. This CDR3 has 14 amino acids. Looked up from germline, CDR1 is SGHTA and CDR2 is FQGNSA. CDR3 protein: CASSLQGSHSPLHF. DNA for the CDR3: TGTGCCAGCAGTCTACAGGGTTCTCATTCACCCCTCCACTTT.

This clonotype was seen a few times. V usage is TRBV6-2 or TRBV6-3 and J usage is TRBJ2-4; D uncertain. The CDR3 is 14 amino acids. Trimming took 2 bases from V and 0 from J, leaving 5 bases between them. Germline V CDR1 and CDR2: MNHEY, SVGEGT. CDR3 in DNA: TGTGCCAGCAGTTACCAGGTAGCCAAAAACATTCAGTACTTC. This sequence encodes CASSYQVAKNIQYF.

The chain joins TRBV24-1 to TRBJ2-3; D is unresolved. CDR3 length equals 14 residues. Germline values: CDR1 KGHDR, CDR2 SFDVKD. V lost 4 bases to trimming and J lost 4 bases, with 11 bases between them. For the CDR3, the DNA is TGTGCCACCAGTGACTCGAATGACCCAGATACGCAGTATTTT. Translation: CATSDSNDPDTQYF.